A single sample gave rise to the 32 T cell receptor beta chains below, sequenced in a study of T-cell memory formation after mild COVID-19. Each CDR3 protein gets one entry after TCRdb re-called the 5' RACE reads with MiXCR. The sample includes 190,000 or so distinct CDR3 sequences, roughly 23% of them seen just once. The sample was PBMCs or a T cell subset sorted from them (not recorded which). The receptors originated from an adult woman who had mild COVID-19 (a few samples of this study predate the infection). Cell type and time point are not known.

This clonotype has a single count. The CDR3 loop reads CASSLASTGGGGYTF. In DNA, the CDR3 is TGTGCCAGCAGCTTAGCTTCGACAGGGGGAGGAGGATACACCTTC. This chain uses TRBV7-6 with TRBJ1-2; 9 nucleotides align to TRBD1. Germline trimming cut 0 bases from V and 11 bases from J; bases unmatched to any gene: 10. Germline V CDR1 and CDR2: SGHVS, FNYEAQ. This CDR3 is 15 amino acids long.

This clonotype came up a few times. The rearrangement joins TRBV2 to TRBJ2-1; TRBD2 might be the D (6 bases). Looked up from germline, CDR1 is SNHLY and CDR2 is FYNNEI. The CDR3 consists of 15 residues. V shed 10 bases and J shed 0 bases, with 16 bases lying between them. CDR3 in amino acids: CATEAREVSYNEQFF. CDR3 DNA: TGTGCCACCGAAGCCAGGGAGGTCTCCTACAATGAGCAGTTCTTC.

The CDR3, as DNA: TGTGTTACAGGGGTAATGGACTATGGCTACACCTTC. It is translated as CVTGVMDYGYTF. The chain has TRBV30 and TRBJ1-2; TRBD1 matches 7 bases. Germline V lookup: CDR1 GTSNPN, CDR2 SVGIG (reference sequence). The CDR3 spans 12 residues.

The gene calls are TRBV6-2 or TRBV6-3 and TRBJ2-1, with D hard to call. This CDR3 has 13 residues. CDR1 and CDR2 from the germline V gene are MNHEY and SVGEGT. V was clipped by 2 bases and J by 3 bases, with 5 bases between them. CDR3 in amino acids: CASSYGNYNEQFF. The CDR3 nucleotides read TGTGCCAGCAGTTACGGGAACTACAATGAGCAGTTCTTC.

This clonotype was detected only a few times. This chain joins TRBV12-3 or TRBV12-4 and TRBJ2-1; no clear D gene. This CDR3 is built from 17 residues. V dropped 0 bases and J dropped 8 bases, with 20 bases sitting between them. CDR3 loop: CASSLASRLTPRDEQFF. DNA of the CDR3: TGTGCCAGCAGTTTAGCGAGCCGTTTGACCCCACGTGATGAGCAGTTCTTC.

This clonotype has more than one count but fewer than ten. For the CDR3, the DNA is TGTGCCAGCAGTTTCCAAACCAGGCCGGACAGGGGGCCCTACAATGAGCAGTTCTTC. This translates into CASSFQTRPDRGPYNEQFF. The J gene is TRBJ2-1, the V gene TRBV6-2 or TRBV6-3, with 11 bases identical to TRBD1. The germline gives CDR1 MNHEY, CDR2 SVGEGT. The CDR3 loop spans 19 amino acids. V lost 4 bases to trimming and J lost 2 bases; unmatched junction nucleotides: 13.

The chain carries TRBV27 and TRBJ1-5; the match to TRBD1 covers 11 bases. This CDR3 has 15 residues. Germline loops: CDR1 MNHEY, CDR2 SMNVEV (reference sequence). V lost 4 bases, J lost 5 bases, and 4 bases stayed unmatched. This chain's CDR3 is CASSSSDRGHQPQHF. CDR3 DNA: TGTGCCAGCAGTTCCTCGGACAGGGGGCATCAGCCCCAGCATTTT.

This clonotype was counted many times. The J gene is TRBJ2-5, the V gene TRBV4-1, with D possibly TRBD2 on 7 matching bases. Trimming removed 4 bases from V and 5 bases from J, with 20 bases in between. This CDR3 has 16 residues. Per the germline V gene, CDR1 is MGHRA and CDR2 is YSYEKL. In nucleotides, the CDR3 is TGCGCCAGCAGCCCTCGAGTTAGGGGGGAGGGGGAGACCCAGTACTTC. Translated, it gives CASSPRVRGEGETQYF.

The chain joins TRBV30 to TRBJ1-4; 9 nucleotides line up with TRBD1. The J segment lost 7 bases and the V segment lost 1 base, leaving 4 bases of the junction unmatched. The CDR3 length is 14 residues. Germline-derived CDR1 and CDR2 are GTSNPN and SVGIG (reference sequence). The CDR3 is CAWSGGTGSEKLFF. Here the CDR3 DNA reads TGTGCCTGGAGTGGCGGGACAGGGAGTGAAAAACTGTTTTTT.

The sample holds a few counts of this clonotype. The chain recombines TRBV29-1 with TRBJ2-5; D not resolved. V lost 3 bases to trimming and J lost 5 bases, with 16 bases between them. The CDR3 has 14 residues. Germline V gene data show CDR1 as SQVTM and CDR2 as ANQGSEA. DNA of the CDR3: TGCAGCGTTGACGGCTTAACGGCGGAGGAGACCCAGTACTTC. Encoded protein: CSVDGLTAEETQYF.

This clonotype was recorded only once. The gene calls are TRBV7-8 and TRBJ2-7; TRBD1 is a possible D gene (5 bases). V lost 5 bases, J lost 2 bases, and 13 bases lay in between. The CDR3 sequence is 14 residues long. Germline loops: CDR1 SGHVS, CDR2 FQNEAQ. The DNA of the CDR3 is TGTGCCAGCAGCGTCACAGGTTCGGCCTACGAGCAGTACTTC. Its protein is CASSVTGSAYEQYF.

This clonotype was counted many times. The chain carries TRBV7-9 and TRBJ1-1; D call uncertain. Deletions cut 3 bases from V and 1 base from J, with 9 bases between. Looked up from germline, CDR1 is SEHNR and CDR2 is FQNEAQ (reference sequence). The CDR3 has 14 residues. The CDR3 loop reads CASSLAGQNTEAFF. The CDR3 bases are TGTGCCAGCAGCTTGGCAGGCCAGAACACTGAAGCTTTCTTT.

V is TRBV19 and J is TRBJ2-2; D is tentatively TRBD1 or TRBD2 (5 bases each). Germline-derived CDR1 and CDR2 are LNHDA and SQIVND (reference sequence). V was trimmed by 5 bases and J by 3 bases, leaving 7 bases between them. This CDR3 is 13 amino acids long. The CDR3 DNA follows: TGTGCCAGTAGTTGGGGACACACCGGGGAGCTGTTTTTT. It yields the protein CASSWGHTGELFF.

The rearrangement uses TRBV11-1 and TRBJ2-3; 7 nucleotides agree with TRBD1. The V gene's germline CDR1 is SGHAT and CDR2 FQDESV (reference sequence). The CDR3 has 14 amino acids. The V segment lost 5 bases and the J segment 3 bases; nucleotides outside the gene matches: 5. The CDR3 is CASSPDRVTDTQYF. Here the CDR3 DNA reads TGTGCCAGCAGCCCCGACAGGGTGACAGATACGCAGTATTTT.

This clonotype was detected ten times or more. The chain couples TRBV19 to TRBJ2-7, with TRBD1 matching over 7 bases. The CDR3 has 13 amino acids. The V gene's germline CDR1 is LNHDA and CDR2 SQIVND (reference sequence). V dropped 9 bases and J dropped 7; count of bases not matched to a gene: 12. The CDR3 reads CASTGTDLREQYF. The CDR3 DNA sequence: TGTGCCAGCACTGGGACAGACCTACGAGAGCAGTACTTC.

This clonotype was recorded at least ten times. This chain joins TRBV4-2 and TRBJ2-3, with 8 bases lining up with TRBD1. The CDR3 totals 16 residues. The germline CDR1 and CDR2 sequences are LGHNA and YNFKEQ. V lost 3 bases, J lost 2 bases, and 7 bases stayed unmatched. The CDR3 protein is CASSHGQGTHTDTQYF. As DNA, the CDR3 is TGTGCCAGCAGCCATGGACAGGGCACCCACACAGATACGCAGTATTTT.

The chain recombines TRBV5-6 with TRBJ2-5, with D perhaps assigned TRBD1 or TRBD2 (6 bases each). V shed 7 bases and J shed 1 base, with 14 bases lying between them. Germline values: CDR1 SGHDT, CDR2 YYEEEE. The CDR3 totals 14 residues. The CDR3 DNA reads TGTGCCAGCTCCCCCCCGGGGGCCCAAGAGACCCAGTACTTC. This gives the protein CASSPPGAQETQYF.

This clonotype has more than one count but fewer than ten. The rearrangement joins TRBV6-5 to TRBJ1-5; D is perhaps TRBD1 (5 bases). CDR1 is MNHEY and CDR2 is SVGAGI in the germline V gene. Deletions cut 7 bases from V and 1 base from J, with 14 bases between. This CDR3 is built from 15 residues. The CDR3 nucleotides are TGTGCCAGCAAACGAGAGGGGTTGAGCAATCAGCCCCAGCATTTT. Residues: CASKREGLSNQPQHF.

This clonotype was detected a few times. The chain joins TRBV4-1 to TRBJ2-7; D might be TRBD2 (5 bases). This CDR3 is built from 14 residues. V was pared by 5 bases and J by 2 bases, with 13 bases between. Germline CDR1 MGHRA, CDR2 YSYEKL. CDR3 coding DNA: TGCGCCAGCAGCGCAGAGGTAGCGACCTACGAGCAGTACTTC. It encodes CASSAEVATYEQYF.

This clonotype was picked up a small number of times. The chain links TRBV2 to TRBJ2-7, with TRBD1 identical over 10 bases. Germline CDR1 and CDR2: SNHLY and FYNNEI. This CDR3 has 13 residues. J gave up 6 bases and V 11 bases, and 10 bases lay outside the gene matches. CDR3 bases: TGTGCCTCAAGGGGGGACAGGGGTATCGAGCAGTACTTC. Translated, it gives CASRGDRGIEQYF.

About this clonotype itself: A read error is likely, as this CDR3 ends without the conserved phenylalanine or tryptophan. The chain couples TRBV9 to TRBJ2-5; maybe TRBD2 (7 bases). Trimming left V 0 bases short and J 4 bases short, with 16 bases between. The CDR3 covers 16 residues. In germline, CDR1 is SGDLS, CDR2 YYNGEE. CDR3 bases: TGTGCCAGCAGCGTAGGAGGGGGGGCATTCGGAGAGACCCAGTACTTA. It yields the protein CASSVGGGAFGETQYL.

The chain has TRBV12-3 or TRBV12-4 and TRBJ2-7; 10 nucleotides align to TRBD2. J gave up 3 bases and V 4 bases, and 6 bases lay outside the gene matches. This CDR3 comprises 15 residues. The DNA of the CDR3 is TGTGCCAGCAGTTCGCTAGCGGGAGATCTCTACGAGCAGTACTTC. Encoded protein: CASSSLAGDLYEQYF.

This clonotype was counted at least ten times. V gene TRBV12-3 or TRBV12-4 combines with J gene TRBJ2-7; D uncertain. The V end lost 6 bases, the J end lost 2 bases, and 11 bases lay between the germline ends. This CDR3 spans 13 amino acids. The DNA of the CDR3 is TGTGCCAGCAGCCTGGGTACGCCCTACGAGCAGTACTTC. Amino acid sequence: CASSLGTPYEQYF.

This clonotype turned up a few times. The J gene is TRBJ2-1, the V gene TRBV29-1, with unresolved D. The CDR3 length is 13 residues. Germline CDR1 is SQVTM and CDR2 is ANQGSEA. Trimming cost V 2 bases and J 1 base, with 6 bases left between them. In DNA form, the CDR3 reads TGCAGCGTTGAAAGCGTTTCCTACAATGAGCAGTTCTTC. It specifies CSVESVSYNEQFF.

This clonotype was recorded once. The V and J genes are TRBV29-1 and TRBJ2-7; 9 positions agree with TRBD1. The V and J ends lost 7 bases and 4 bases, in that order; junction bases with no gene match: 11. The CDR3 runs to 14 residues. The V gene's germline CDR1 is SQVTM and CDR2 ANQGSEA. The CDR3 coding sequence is TGCAGCGGGGGCGTCGGACAGGGGATTTACGAGCAGTACTTC. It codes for CSGGVGQGIYEQYF.

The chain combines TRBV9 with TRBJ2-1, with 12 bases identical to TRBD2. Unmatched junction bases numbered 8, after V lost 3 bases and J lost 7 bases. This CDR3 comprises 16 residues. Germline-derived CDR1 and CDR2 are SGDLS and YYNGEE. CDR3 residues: CASSGPSGGAGNEQFF. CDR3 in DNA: TGTGCCAGCAGCGGCCCTAGCGGGGGGGCCGGGAATGAGCAGTTCTTC.

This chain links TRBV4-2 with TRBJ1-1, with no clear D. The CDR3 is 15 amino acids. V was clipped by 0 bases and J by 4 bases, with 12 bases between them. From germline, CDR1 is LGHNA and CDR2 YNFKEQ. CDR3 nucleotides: TGTGCCAGCAGCCAAGATATACCCCTGGCCACTGAAGCTTTCTTT. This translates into CASSQDIPLATEAFF.

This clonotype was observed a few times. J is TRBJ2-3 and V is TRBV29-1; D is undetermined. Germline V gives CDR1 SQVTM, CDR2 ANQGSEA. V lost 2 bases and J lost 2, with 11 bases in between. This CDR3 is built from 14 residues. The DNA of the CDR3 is TGCAGCGTTGAATCATGGCCGGACACAGATACGCAGTATTTT. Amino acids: CSVESWPDTDTQYF.

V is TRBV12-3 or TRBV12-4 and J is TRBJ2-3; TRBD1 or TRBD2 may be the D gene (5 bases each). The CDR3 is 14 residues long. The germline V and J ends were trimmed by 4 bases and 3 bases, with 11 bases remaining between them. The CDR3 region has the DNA TGTGCCAGCAGTTACGGCAGGGAGACAGATACGCAGTATTTT. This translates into CASSYGRETDTQYF.

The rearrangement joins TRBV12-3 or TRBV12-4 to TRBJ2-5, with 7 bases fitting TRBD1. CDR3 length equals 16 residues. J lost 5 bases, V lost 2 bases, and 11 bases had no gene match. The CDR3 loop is CASSLSGTALGETQYF. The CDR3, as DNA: TGTGCCAGCAGTTTATCCGGGACAGCGCTTGGGGAGACCCAGTACTTC.

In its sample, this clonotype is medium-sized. Here the CDR3 reads CASSQLAGSSYEQYF. The CDR3 region has the DNA TGTGCCAGCAGCCAGCTAGCGGGGAGCTCCTACGAGCAGTACTTC. This chain joins TRBV4-2 and TRBJ2-7; TRBD2 aligns across 9 bases. The CDR3 loop spans 15 amino acids. The ends lost 3 bases at V and 0 bases at J; junction bases unmatched: 3. Per the germline V gene, CDR1 is LGHNA and CDR2 is YNFKEQ.

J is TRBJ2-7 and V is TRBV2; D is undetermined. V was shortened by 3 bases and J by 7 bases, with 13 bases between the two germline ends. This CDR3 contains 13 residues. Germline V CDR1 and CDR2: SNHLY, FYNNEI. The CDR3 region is CASSDGPQGEQYF. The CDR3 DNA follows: TGTGCCAGCAGTGACGGTCCTCAAGGTGAGCAGTACTTC.